The 28 T cell receptor beta chains reported below all come from one sample, sequenced in a study of identical twins' blood T cells. From the 5' RACE reads, TCRdb called clonotypes with MiXCR, one entry per CDR3 protein. The table lists 350,000 to 450,000 distinct CDR3 sequences, over 25% of them singletons. The specimen sequenced was PBMCs. These receptors were taken from a woman between 18 and 55 years old in good health.

This chain uses TRBV12-3 or TRBV12-4 with TRBJ1-3; D gene unclear. The CDR3 length is 14 residues. Trimming took off 8 bases at V and 0 bases at J, with 11 bases between the two ends. The CDR3: CASDWTYSGNTIYF. CDR3 DNA sequence: TGTGCCAGCGATTGGACCTACTCTGGAAACACCATATATTTT.

This clonotype was recorded a few times. The chain couples TRBV6-6 to TRBJ1-2, with a weak D call TRBD1 (5 bases). The V end lost 2 bases, the J end lost 3 bases, and 13 bases lay between the germline ends. The CDR3 has 15 residues. Germline CDR1 reads MNHNY; CDR2 reads SVGAGI (reference sequence). The CDR3 coding sequence is TGTGCCAGCAGTTACGGGGCAGGGAGGGACTATGGCTACACCTTC. This gives the protein CASSYGAGRDYGYTF.

Of note for this clonotype: The germline gene is not matched at one end of the junction; a read error may be the cause. The chain couples TRBV20-1 to TRBJ2-3, with 8 bases lining up with TRBD1. Germline CDR1 and CDR2: DFQATT and SNEGSKA (reference sequence). This CDR3 has 15 residues. CDR3 sequence (DNA): TGCAGTGCTACCAAGATGACAGGGGACACAGATACGCAGTGTTTT. This translates into CSATKMTGDTDTQCF.

This clonotype was observed many times. The V gene is TRBV29-1, the J gene TRBJ1-1; D unresolved. V was pared by 3 bases and J by 2 bases, with 4 bases between. The length of the CDR3 is 11 residues. Germline CDR1 is SQVTM and CDR2 is ANQGSEA. As DNA, the CDR3 is TGCAGCGTTGAGGATAACACTGAAGCTTTCTTT. Amino acid sequence: CSVEDNTEAFF.

This clonotype was observed many times. J is TRBJ1-5 and V is TRBV29-1, with 7 bases lining up with TRBD1. Germline V gene data show CDR1 as SQVTM and CDR2 as ANQGSEA. V was clipped by 3 bases and J by 0 bases; unmatched bases: 5. The CDR3 covers 15 residues. CDR3 in amino acids: CSVEEGAYSNQPQHF. DNA for the CDR3: TGCAGCGTTGAGGAGGGGGCCTATAGCAATCAGCCCCAGCATTTT.

In its sample, this clonotype was seen many times. The CDR3 DNA reads as TGTGCCAGCGGATTAAATCCCATGGGAAACACCATATATTTT. As protein: CASGLNPMGNTIYF. The chain couples TRBV7-9 to TRBJ1-3, with D uncertain. With 8 bases removed from V and 4 bases from J, the gap between germline ends came to 15 bases. The CDR3 runs 14 residues. Germline V lookup: CDR1 SEHNR, CDR2 FQNEAQ (reference sequence).

The genes are TRBV20-1 and TRBJ2-1; 7 nucleotides agree with TRBD2. CDR3 length: 14 amino acids. Germline CDR1 reads DFQATT; CDR2 reads SNEGSKA (reference sequence). J lost 4 bases, V lost 2 bases, and 5 bases had no gene match. The CDR3 sequence: CSARFERGYNEQFF. The CDR3 DNA is TGCAGTGCTAGATTTGAGCGGGGTTACAATGAGCAGTTCTTC.

The chain links TRBV3-1 to TRBJ1-4; D ambiguous. The CDR3 length is 14 residues. The germline V and J ends were trimmed by 1 base and 8 bases, with 11 bases remaining between them. Germline values: CDR1 LGHDT, CDR2 YNNKEL (reference sequence). DNA of the CDR3: TGTGCCAGCAGCCAAGGGTCAAGAAGAGAAAAACTGTTTTTT. Amino acid sequence: CASSQGSRREKLFF.

This chain joins TRBV6-6 and TRBJ2-7, with a tentative D call TRBD1 (7 bases). Germline V lookup: CDR1 MNHNY, CDR2 SVGAGI (reference sequence). This CDR3 region has 15 residues. The ends were cut back, 7 bases at V and 2 bases at J, with 18 bases in the middle. CDR3 sequence (DNA): TGTGCCAGCACCCAAACGACAGGGAGGACCTACGAGCAGTACTTC. Its translation is CASTQTTGRTYEQYF.

The J gene is TRBJ2-7, the V gene TRBV4-2; D remains unclear. Germline V gives CDR1 LGHNA, CDR2 YNFKEQ. The CDR3 is made up of 14 amino acids. Trimming shortened V by 3 bases and J by 4 bases, and 13 bases separated the two germline ends. The CDR3 here is CASSQGGGQYEQYF. DNA of the CDR3: TGTGCCAGCAGCCAGGGCGGTGGTCAGTACGAGCAGTACTTC.

This clonotype turned up a few times. The chain uses TRBV5-6 and TRBJ2-7, with TRBD1 matching 7 bases. This CDR3 has 16 amino acids. J gave up 0 bases and V 3 bases, and 9 bases lay outside the gene matches. Germline V gene data show CDR1 as SGHDT and CDR2 as YYEEEE. The CDR3 is CASSWRTGAYSYEQYF. CDR3 DNA sequence: TGTGCCAGCAGCTGGAGGACAGGTGCCTACTCCTACGAGCAGTACTTC.

The chain combines TRBV9 with TRBJ2-2; TRBD1 is a possible D gene (6 bases). The ends were cut back, 0 bases at V and 5 bases at J, with 11 bases in the middle. The CDR3 length is 15 residues. From germline, CDR1 is SGDLS and CDR2 YYNGEE. The CDR3 reads CASSVALQGTGELFF. CDR3 sequence (DNA): TGTGCCAGCAGCGTAGCCTTGCAGGGGACCGGGGAGCTGTTTTTT.

To note about this clonotype: This may stem from a read error, because a much larger clone lies one nucleotide away. J is TRBJ1-5 and V is TRBV6-2 or TRBV6-3, with TRBD1 as a possible D gene (6 bases). CDR3 length: 13 amino acids. Germline assignment: CDR1 MNHEY and CDR2 SVGEGT. Here the CDR3 DNA reads TGTTCCAGCAGTTCACAGGGCTATCAGCCCCAGCATTTT. Its translation is CSSSSQGYQPQHF.

To note about this clonotype: One end of the junction does not line up with germline, which may come from a read error. The CDR3 DNA sequence: TGTGCCAACAGCGTCCGTACTAGCCCGGTCACAGATACGCAGTATTTT. Amino acid sequence: CANSVRTSPVTDTQYF. V usage is TRBV9 and J usage is TRBJ2-3; possibly TRBD2 for D (6 bases). Germline V gives CDR1 SGDLS, CDR2 YYNGEE. This CDR3 region has 16 residues. The variable domain in full, completed from reference TRBV9 and TRBJ2-3, reads DSGVTQTPKHLITATGQRVTLRCSPRSGDLSVYWYQQSLDQGLQFLIQYYNGEERAKGNILERFSAQQFPDLHSELNLSSLELGDSALYFCANSVRTSPVTDTQYFGPGTRLTVL.

The chain joins TRBV19 to TRBJ1-1, with 9 bases identical to TRBD1. Germline CDR1 is LNHDA and CDR2 is SQIVND (reference sequence). Unmatched junction bases numbered 12, after V lost 7 bases and J lost 3 bases. This CDR3 spans 16 amino acids. Here the CDR3 DNA reads TGTGCCAGTACCCACTTTAGGGACAGGGTGGACACTGAAGCTTTCTTT. It translates to CASTHFRDRVDTEAFF.

This clonotype has only a few counts. The chain combines TRBV5-6 with TRBJ2-1; D may be TRBD1 (6 bases). Trimming cost V 4 bases and J 4 bases, with 15 bases left between them. The CDR3 runs to 15 residues. Germline V gives CDR1 SGHDT, CDR2 YYEEEE. CDR3: CASSRTVPFYNEQFF. The CDR3 DNA sequence: TGTGCCAGCAGCAGGACAGTTCCGTTTTACAATGAGCAGTTCTTC.

This clonotype was counted between two and nine times. The chain uses TRBV20-1 and TRBJ2-7; D might be TRBD1 or TRBD2, each matching 5 bases. V was pared by 3 bases and J by 6 bases, with 15 bases between. This CDR3 region has 13 residues. CDR1 DFQATT and CDR2 SNEGSKA come from the germline V gene (reference sequence). The chain's CDR3 is CSASMGVYGEQYF. As DNA, the CDR3 is TGCAGTGCTAGTATGGGGGTCTACGGCGAGCAGTACTTC.

The V gene is TRBV5-1, the J gene TRBJ1-1; D is uncertain. Trimming pared 6 bases from V and 4 bases from J, leaving 19 bases between. This CDR3 is 15 amino acids long. Per the germline V gene, CDR1 is SGHRS and CDR2 is YFSETQ. The CDR3 nucleotides are TGCGCCAGCAACTGGGCACTCCTACCCCGCACTGAAGCTTTCTTT. Translating it yields CASNWALLPRTEAFF.

The chain couples TRBV12-5 to TRBJ2-1; 7 bases fit TRBD2. The V segment lost 6 bases and the J segment 4 bases; nucleotides outside the gene matches: 15. Per germline, CDR1 LGHNT and CDR2 FRNRAP. This CDR3 comprises 17 residues. The CDR3 DNA follows: TGTGCTAGTGGAATAGTGGGAGGGTCGGGGATATACAATGAGCAGTTCTTC. It is translated as CASGIVGGSGIYNEQFF.

The chain joins TRBV5-1 to TRBJ1-2, with a tentative D call TRBD1 (5 bases). The germline V gene encodes CDR1 SGHRS and CDR2 YFSETQ. V lost 1 base and J 6 bases, leaving 13 bases between the germline ends. The CDR3 runs to 14 residues. CDR3 coding DNA: TGCGCCAGCAGCTTGATGCGGCGGGGGGATGGCTACACCTTC. Translated: CASSLMRRGDGYTF.

Concerning this clonotype: The junction departs from germline at one end; a sequencing error may be responsible. The chain joins TRBV12-3 or TRBV12-4 to TRBJ2-2; a possible D gene is TRBD2 (5 bases). The CDR3 is 13 amino acids. The chain's CDR3 is CASTWRDTGEPFF. In DNA, the CDR3 is TGTGCCAGCACCTGGAGAGATACCGGGGAGCCGTTTTTT.

The rearrangement uses TRBV18 and TRBJ2-1; 14 bases are a match to TRBD2. Germline V gives CDR1 KGHSH, CDR2 LQKENI. V dropped 3 bases and J dropped 6; count of bases not matched to a gene: 4. This CDR3 is 16 amino acids long. The DNA of the CDR3 is TGTGCCAGCTCACCGCGGACTAGCGGGAGGTTCAATGAGCAGTTCTTC. Translated, it gives CASSPRTSGRFNEQFF.

This clonotype was detected ten times or more. The chain uses TRBV3-1 and TRBJ1-2, with a weak D call TRBD1 (6 bases). V was cut by 3 bases and J by 3 bases, with 14 bases left in between. Looked up from germline, CDR1 is LGHDT and CDR2 is YNNKEL (reference sequence). The CDR3 contains 15 residues. CDR3 amino acids: CASSHRTAKYYGYTF. The CDR3 nucleotides read TGTGCCAGCAGCCATCGGACAGCCAAATACTATGGCTACACCTTC.

The chain is built from TRBV28 and TRBJ1-5, with a tentative D call TRBD1 (5 bases). The CDR3 is 15 amino acids. Germline CDR1 reads MDHEN; CDR2 reads SYDVKM. V was pared by 7 bases and J by 0 bases, with 13 bases between. CDR3 sequence: CASTLDTYSNQPQHF. The DNA for the CDR3 is TGTGCCAGCACCCTGGACACCTATAGCAATCAGCCCCAGCATTTT.

The chain links TRBV5-8 to TRBJ2-2; D gene unclear. CDR1 SGHTS and CDR2 YDEGEE come from the germline V gene. This CDR3 comprises 13 residues. Trimming stripped 2 bases from V and 9 bases from J, with 11 bases between. The CDR3 region is CASSLSGRRELFF. CDR3 nucleotide sequence: TGTGCCAGCAGCTTATCAGGTCGGAGGGAGCTGTTTTTT.

Only a few counts were recorded for this clonotype. The chain employs TRBV20-1 and TRBJ1-1, with 9 bases lining up with TRBD1. V shed 0 bases and J 4 bases; nucleotides not matched to a gene: 12. Germline V gene data show CDR1 as DFQATT and CDR2 as SNEGSKA (reference sequence). This CDR3 region has 17 residues. CDR3 loop: CSARDPAGQGSATEAFF. The CDR3 nucleotides read TGCAGTGCTAGAGATCCCGCGGGACAGGGTTCAGCCACTGAAGCTTTCTTT.

The J gene is TRBJ2-7, the V gene TRBV6-1; D possibly corresponds to TRBD1 (6 bases). CDR3 length equals 14 residues. V gave up 9 bases and J gave up 0 bases, with 15 bases separating them. Germline-derived CDR1 and CDR2 are MNHNS and SASEGT. The CDR3 spells CASLLQGSSYEQYF. CDR3 nucleotides: TGTGCCAGTCTACTACAGGGCAGCTCCTACGAGCAGTACTTC.

This chain uses TRBV5-1 with TRBJ2-1, with TRBD2 identical over 11 bases. Germline-derived CDR1 and CDR2 are SGHRS and YFSETQ. This CDR3 is built from 15 residues. With V trimmed by 3 bases and J by 9 bases, 8 bases remained unmatched. The CDR3 loop reads CASSSDSSGRFEQFF. The CDR3 DNA reads as TGCGCCAGCAGCTCCGATTCTAGCGGGAGGTTTGAGCAGTTCTTC.